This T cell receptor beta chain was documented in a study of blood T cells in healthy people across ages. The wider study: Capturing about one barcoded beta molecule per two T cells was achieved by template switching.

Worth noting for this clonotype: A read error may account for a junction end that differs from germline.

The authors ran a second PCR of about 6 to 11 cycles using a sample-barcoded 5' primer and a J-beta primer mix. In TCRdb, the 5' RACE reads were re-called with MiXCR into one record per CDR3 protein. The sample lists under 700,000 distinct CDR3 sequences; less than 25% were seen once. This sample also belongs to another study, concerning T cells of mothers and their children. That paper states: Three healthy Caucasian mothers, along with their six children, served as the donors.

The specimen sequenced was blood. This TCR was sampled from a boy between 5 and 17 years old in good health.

CDR3 sequence reads: CASSTSGRLDF. The CDR3 DNA sequence: TGTGCCAGCAGTACGAGCGGGAGGTTAGACTTC. V usage is TRBV28 and J usage is TRBJ2-5; 9 bases match TRBD2. Germline values: CDR1 MDHEN, CDR2 SYDVKM. The CDR3 loop spans 11 amino acids.